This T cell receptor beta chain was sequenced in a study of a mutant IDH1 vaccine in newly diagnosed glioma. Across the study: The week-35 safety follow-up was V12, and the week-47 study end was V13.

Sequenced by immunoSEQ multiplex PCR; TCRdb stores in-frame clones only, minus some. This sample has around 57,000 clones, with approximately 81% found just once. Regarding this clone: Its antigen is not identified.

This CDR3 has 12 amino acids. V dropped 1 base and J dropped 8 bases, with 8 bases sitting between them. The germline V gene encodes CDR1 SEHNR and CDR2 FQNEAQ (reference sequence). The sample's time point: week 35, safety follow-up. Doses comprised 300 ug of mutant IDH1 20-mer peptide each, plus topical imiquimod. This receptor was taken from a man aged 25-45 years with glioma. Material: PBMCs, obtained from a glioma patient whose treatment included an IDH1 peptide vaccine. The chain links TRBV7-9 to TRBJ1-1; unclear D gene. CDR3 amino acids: CASSLVGSEAFF. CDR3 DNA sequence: TGTGCCAGCAGCTTAGTGGGATCCGAAGCTTTCTTT.